This TCR beta chain appears in the sequencing data of a study of spatial heterogeneity in lung cancer. This clonotype was observed many times. TCRdb passed the 5' RACE reads through MiXCR, listing each CDR3 protein once. The sample holds 95,000 to 130,000 distinct CDR3 sequences, 9% to 15% seen once. CDR3 length: 14 residues. Germline V gene lookup returns CDR1 SGHVS and CDR2 FQNEAQ. Trimming took off 3 bases at V and 4 bases at J, with 12 bases between the two ends. Time point described: blood at routine non-recurrence follow-up after resection. Researchers sequenced whole RNA taken from tumor, nontumor lung or frozen PBMC without sorting.

The rearrangement uses TRBV7-8 and TRBJ1-2; D perhaps matches TRBD1 (5 bases). The sequence came from a male donor with early-stage non-small cell lung cancer. The sample in question was PBMCs, obtained at follow-up. The CDR3 loop is CASSLDGTGYGYTF. DNA for the CDR3: TGTGCCAGCAGCTTGGACGGGACGGGCTATGGCTACACCTTC. The entire variable domain, with the rest obtained from reference TRBV7-8 and TRBJ1-2, is as follows: GAGVSQSPRYKVAKRGQDVALRCDPISGHVSLFWYQQALGQGPEFLTYFQNEAQLDKSGLPSDRFFAERPEGSVSTLKIQRTQQEDSAVYLCASSLDGTGYGYTFGSGTRLTVV.